The 10 T cell receptor beta chains below were found in one sample sequenced in a study of blood T cell repertoires in COVID-19. The protocol was immunoSEQ multiplex PCR, while the TCRdb copy is restricted to in-frame clones and leaves out a portion. The data contain about 220,000 clones, more than 65% of them seen just once; the ten biggest clones take up roughly a tenth. The material sequenced was peripheral blood. These receptors were collected from a middle-aged man with active or convalescent COVID-19.

The rearrangement uses TRBV4-1 and TRBJ1-2; 9 bases align to TRBD1. Trimming cost V 4 bases and J 3 bases; bases outside gene matches: 6. Germline values: CDR1 MGHRA, CDR2 YSYEKL. The length of the CDR3 is 15 residues. The CDR3 sequence is CASSPRQGEDYGYTF. CDR3 nucleotides: TGCGCCAGCAGCCCCAGACAGGGGGAAGACTATGGCTACACCTTC.

V is TRBV7-2 and J is TRBJ1-5; 9 bases are shared with TRBD1. Trimming took 5 bases from V and 3 from J; bases not matched to a gene: 5. The CDR3 is 15 amino acids. CDR1 is SGHTA, CDR2 FQGNSA, per germline. The CDR3 DNA sequence: TGTGCCAGCAGCCCGGGACAGGGATACAATCAGCCCCAGCATTTT. This sequence encodes CASSPGQGYNQPQHF.

The chain has TRBV2 and TRBJ1-4, with D possibly matching TRBD1 (6 bases). Trimming left V 5 bases short and J 4 bases short, with 14 bases between. CDR3 length equals 15 residues. The germline V gene has CDR1 SNHLY and CDR2 FYNNEI. In nucleotides, the CDR3 is TGTGCCAGCAGTAGGGGGACCGACTTTAATGAAAAACTGTTTTTT. Translating gives CASSRGTDFNEKLFF.

The V call is TRBV5-4, the J call TRBJ2-1, with D possibly TRBD2 on 5 matching bases. This CDR3 comprises 13 residues. CDR1 is SGHNT and CDR2 is YYREEE in the germline V gene (reference sequence). V was shortened by 0 bases and J by 9 bases, with 10 bases between the two germline ends. CDR3 sequence reads: CASSLVRGFEQFF. The CDR3, as DNA: TGTGCCAGCAGCTTGGTTCGGGGATTTGAGCAGTTCTTC.

V and J are TRBV5-1 and TRBJ2-7, with 13 nucleotides matching TRBD2. Trimming removed 0 bases from V and 2 bases from J; junction bases left unmatched: 8. The CDR3 length is 18 residues. Per the germline V gene, CDR1 is SGHRS and CDR2 is YFSETQ. CDR3 in DNA: TGCGCCAGCAGCTTGGCCCCTACTAGCGGGAGGGACCCCTACGAGCAGTACTTC. This encodes CASSLAPTSGRDPYEQYF.

The rearrangement links TRBV4-2 to TRBJ2-3; weak D call: TRBD2 (7 bases). The germline V gene encodes CDR1 LGHNA and CDR2 YNFKEQ. V lost 1 base and J 0 bases, leaving 17 bases between the germline ends. This CDR3 region has 18 residues. CDR3 coding DNA: TGTGCCAGCAGCCAAGGGGGAGGGGGAATTTCTAGCACAGATACGCAGTATTTT. Its protein product is CASSQGGGGISSTDTQYF.

The chain links TRBV3-1 (or the pseudogene TRBV3-2) to TRBJ2-1; maybe TRBD2 (6 bases). The V gene lost 1 base and the J gene lost 3 bases, with 13 bases spanning the gap. Germline CDR1 is LGHDT and CDR2 is YNNKEL (reference sequence). The CDR3 contains 16 residues. The CDR3 loop reads CASSQGDGTLYNEQFF. In DNA form, the CDR3 reads TGTGCCAGCAGCCAAGGAGACGGGACTCTCTACAATGAGCAGTTCTTC.

The J gene is TRBJ2-7, the V gene TRBV7-9, with TRBD2 as a possible D gene (6 bases). The CDR3 sequence is 17 residues long. Per germline, CDR1 SEHNR and CDR2 FQNEAQ (reference sequence). Trimming shortened V by 11 bases and J by 3 bases, and 29 bases separated the two germline ends. This CDR3 is CAPVPGGSLAELYEQYF. The CDR3 nucleotides read TGTGCCCCCGTACCCGGAGGGTCCTTAGCGGAGCTCTACGAGCAGTACTTC.

The chain is built from TRBV7-9 and TRBJ1-1; D ambiguous. V gave up 8 bases and J gave up 1 base, with 8 bases separating them. Germline V CDR1 and CDR2: SEHNR, FQNEAQ (reference sequence). The CDR3 loop spans 12 amino acids. CDR3 region: CASERGNTEAFF. CDR3 bases: TGTGCCAGCGAAAGAGGGAACACTGAAGCTTTCTTT.

This sequence joins TRBV7-9 and TRBJ2-3, with D perhaps TRBD1 (6 bases). The length of the CDR3 is 15 residues. Germline V gene data show CDR1 as SEHNR and CDR2 as FQNEAQ (reference sequence). V dropped 1 base and J dropped 4 bases, with 12 bases sitting between them. CDR3 bases: TGTGCCAGCAGCTTAGTAGGGGGTAGGGCAGATACGCAGTATTTT. Its translation is CASSLVGGRADTQYF.